A single T cell receptor (beta chain) is shown here with its context. The V end was cut by 4 bases, the J end by 7 bases, with 11 bases between. The CDR3 has 13 residues. CDR1 KGHSH and CDR2 LQKENI come from the germline V gene. The data were obtained in a study of blood T cell repertoires in COVID-19. About the research overall: The origin of the acute and convalescent COVID-19 samples was the United States, Italy and Spain. The cDNA or gDNA used as material had been derived from T cells, B-cell-depleted T cells, or PBMCs.

Profiling relied on immunoSEQ multiplex PCR, and the TCRdb table lists in-frame clones only, not all of them. The data contain 120,000 to 150,000 clones, approximately 90% of them seen just once; the ten biggest clones take up roughly 3%. The receptor comes from a woman aged 55 to 70 with active COVID-19. The chain combines TRBV18 with TRBJ2-1; TRBD2 might be the D (5 bases). Sequencing used peripheral blood. This CDR3 is CASSRFGGNEQFF. For the CDR3, the DNA is TGTGCCAGCTCACGTTTTGGCGGGAATGAGCAGTTCTTC.